One sample yielded the 22 T cell receptor beta chains listed below, sequenced in a study of cytomegalovirus exposure and HLA in healthy donors. With 60 Vbeta and 13 Jbeta primers, the PCR was carried out. Some clones are missing from TCRdb's copy, which holds only in-frame ones; the method was immunoSEQ multiplex PCR. The sample data list roughly 57,000 clones. Sequencing input: PBMCs. The receptor source for this set is a woman between 25 and 40 years old in good health and CMV-seropositive.

In nucleotides, the CDR3 is TGTGCCAGCAGCTTAGAAGGCCTAGCCCCCGGGGAGCTGTTTTTT. It specifies CASSLEGLAPGELFF. V and J are TRBV7-8 and TRBJ2-2; tentative D call: TRBD2 (5 bases). The CDR3 loop spans 15 amino acids. Trimming pared 1 base from V and 6 bases from J, leaving 12 bases between. Germline V gene lookup returns CDR1 SGHVS and CDR2 FQNEAQ. The full variable domain, its missing parts supplied by reference TRBV7-8 and TRBJ2-2, is GAGVSQSPRYKVAKRGQDVALRCDPISGHVSLFWYQQALGQGPEFLTYFQNEAQLDKSGLPSDRFFAERPEGSVSTLKIQRTQQEDSAVYLCASSLEGLAPGELFFGEGSRLTVL.

The genes are TRBV30 and TRBJ1-1, with D uncertain. The germline V and J ends were trimmed by 4 bases and 5 bases, with 20 bases remaining between them. From germline, CDR1 is GTSNPN and CDR2 SVGIG (reference sequence). The CDR3 totals 15 residues. In DNA, the CDR3 is TGTGCCTGGACCGATTTCCGTGAGGATCGGACTGAAGCTTTCTTT. Protein product: CAWTDFREDRTEAFF.

The rearrangement uses TRBV7-9 and TRBJ2-7, with TRBD2 identical over 15 bases. Germline values: CDR1 SEHNR, CDR2 FQNEAQ (reference sequence). V dropped 4 bases and J dropped 6; count of bases not matched to a gene: 4. CDR3 length: 15 residues. The CDR3 loop is CASSSWTSGRVEQYF. The CDR3 bases are TGTGCCAGCAGCTCCTGGACTAGCGGGAGGGTCGAGCAGTACTTC.

The chain employs TRBV7-9 and TRBJ2-7, with 9 bases aligning to TRBD2. This CDR3 is built from 14 residues. The V gene end was trimmed by 3 bases and the J gene end by 5 bases; junction bases not matched to a gene: 5. Germline values: CDR1 SEHNR, CDR2 FQNEAQ (reference sequence). The CDR3 here is CASSLRGGADEQYF. For the CDR3, the DNA is TGTGCCAGCAGCTTGCGCGGGGGGGCGGACGAGCAGTACTTC.

J is TRBJ1-2 and V is TRBV4-2; possible D gene TRBD1, 5 bases. Germline assignment: CDR1 LGHNA and CDR2 YNFKEQ. The CDR3 is 17 residues long. Trimming removed 0 bases from V and 4 bases from J, with 18 bases in between. CDR3 region: CASSQEGWAGRIYGYTF. The CDR3 DNA sequence: TGTGCCAGCAGCCAAGAGGGATGGGCAGGGAGGATCTATGGCTACACCTTC.

The gene calls are TRBV5-1 and TRBJ2-5, with TRBD2 identical over 11 bases. This CDR3 is built from 16 residues. V trimming: 3 bases; J trimming: 0 bases; junction bases outside the gene matches: 4. Looked up from germline, CDR1 is SGHRS and CDR2 is YFSETQ. The CDR3 loop reads CASSSGTSGYQETQYF. In DNA form, the CDR3 reads TGCGCCAGCAGCTCCGGGACTAGCGGCTACCAAGAGACCCAGTACTTC. Variable domain in full (rest from reference TRBV5-1 and TRBJ2-5): KAGVTQTPRYLIKTRGQQVTLSCSPISGHRSVSWYQQTPGQGLQFLFEYFSETQRNKGNFPGRFSGRQFSNSRSEMNVSTLELGDSALYLCASSSGTSGYQETQYFGPGTRLLVL.

The chain couples TRBV5-4 to TRBJ2-5; D is perhaps TRBD1 (5 bases). Germline CDR1 is SGHNT and CDR2 is YYREEE (reference sequence). The CDR3 spans 14 residues. With 3 bases removed from V and 4 bases from J, the gap between germline ends came to 13 bases. The CDR3: CASSSQQGGETQYF. CDR3 nucleotides: TGTGCCAGCAGCTCACAGCAGGGCGGAGAGACCCAGTACTTC.

The rearrangement uses TRBV18 and TRBJ1-3; 9 bases match TRBD1. The V and J ends lost 0 bases and 0 bases, in that order; junction bases with no gene match: 6. The germline V gene encodes CDR1 KGHSH and CDR2 LQKENI. The CDR3 length is 18 residues. This CDR3 is CASSPPGQGPLSGNTIYF. CDR3 DNA: TGTGCCAGCTCACCACCGGGACAGGGCCCCCTCTCTGGAAACACCATATATTTT.

The chain has TRBV29-1 and TRBJ1-1; TRBD1 might be the D (5 bases). Germline CDR1 reads SQVTM; CDR2 reads ANQGSEA. V lost 8 bases, J lost 5 bases, and 12 bases lay in between. This CDR3 is built from 11 residues. DNA of the CDR3: TGCAGCTCGCGCAGGGTTACTGAAGCTTTCTTT. It translates to CSSRRVTEAFF.

The gene calls are TRBV4-1 and TRBJ2-5; tentatively, D is TRBD2 (5 bases). This CDR3 has 14 amino acids. Deletions cut 4 bases from V and 5 bases from J, with 14 bases between. Germline values: CDR1 MGHRA, CDR2 YSYEKL. CDR3 region: CASSLFGLGETQYF. For the CDR3, the DNA is TGCGCCAGCAGCCTTTTCGGACTGGGGGAGACCCAGTACTTC.

The CDR3 DNA reads as TGTGCCAGCAGCCAAGATGACAGGACGGTGAATGAAAAACTGTTTTTT. As protein: CASSQDDRTVNEKLFF. The chain is built from TRBV4-2 and TRBJ1-4; D may be TRBD1 (6 bases). Trimming removed 0 bases at V and 5 bases at J, with 13 bases between. Germline CDR1 is LGHNA and CDR2 is YNFKEQ. The CDR3 length is 16 residues.

The chain carries TRBV7-9 and TRBJ1-5; no firm D call. Trimming took 5 bases from V and 4 from J, leaving 9 bases between them. This CDR3 has 13 residues. CDR1 and CDR2 (germline): SEHNR, FQNEAQ (reference sequence). CDR3 coding DNA: TGTGCCAGCAGCACCGGGTGGAATCAGCCCCAGCATTTT. Its translation is CASSTGWNQPQHF. Full variable domain (missing parts from reference TRBV7-9 and TRBJ1-5): DTGVSQNPRHKITKRGQNVTFRCDPISEHNRLYWYRQTLGQGPEFLTYFQNEAQLEKSRLLSDRFSAERPKGSFSTLEIQRTEQGDSAMYLCASSTGWNQPQHFGDGTRLSIL.

The chain employs TRBV7-9 and TRBJ2-1; 12 nucleotides match TRBD2. CDR3 length: 17 amino acids. CDR1 SEHNR and CDR2 FQNEAQ come from the germline V gene (reference sequence). After removal of 5 bases from V and 2 bases from J, the junction contained 7 bases not matched to a gene. CDR3: CASSSGTSGQTYNEQFF. CDR3 DNA: TGTGCCAGCAGCAGTGGGACTAGCGGGCAGACCTACAATGAGCAGTTCTTC.

The rearrangement uses TRBV7-9 and TRBJ2-7; TRBD2 aligns across 13 bases. This CDR3 region has 15 residues. The J segment lost 5 bases and the V segment lost 5 bases, leaving 6 bases of the junction unmatched. Per germline, CDR1 SEHNR and CDR2 FQNEAQ (reference sequence). CDR3: CASSLGLAGAHEQYF. DNA of the CDR3: TGTGCCAGCAGCCTTGGACTAGCGGGAGCACACGAGCAGTACTTC.

The chain recombines TRBV5-1 with TRBJ1-6; 7 nucleotides match TRBD1. The CDR3 runs 14 residues. V was clipped by 4 bases and J by 8 bases; unmatched bases: 6. Germline lookup yields CDR1 SGHRS and CDR2 YFSETQ. The CDR3 protein is CASSPRTGDSPLHF. The CDR3 DNA sequence: TGCGCCAGCAGCCCCAGGACAGGAGATTCACCCCTCCACTTT.

The chain joins TRBV29-1 to TRBJ1-6; D ambiguous. The CDR3 spans 14 residues. Per the germline V gene, CDR1 is SQVTM and CDR2 is ANQGSEA. Trimming cost V 7 bases and J 7 bases, with 17 bases left between them. The CDR3 is CSARTGIGNSPLHF. The CDR3 region has the DNA TGCAGCGCCCGGACCGGGATCGGGAATTCACCCCTCCACTTT.

CDR3 residues: CASNLAGEETQYF. CDR3 in DNA: TGCGCCAGCAATTTAGCGGGAGAAGAGACCCAGTACTTC. V gene TRBV5-1 combines with J gene TRBJ2-5, with TRBD2 matching 9 bases. J gave up 3 bases and V 6 bases, and 3 bases lay outside the gene matches. This CDR3 comprises 13 residues. Germline V gives CDR1 SGHRS, CDR2 YFSETQ. Combining the CDR3 with reference TRBV5-1 and TRBJ2-5 gives the whole variable domain KAGVTQTPRYLIKTRGQQVTLSCSPISGHRSVSWYQQTPGQGLQFLFEYFSETQRNKGNFPGRFSGRQFSNSRSEMNVSTLELGDSALYLCASNLAGEETQYFGPGTRLLVL.

V usage is TRBV19 and J usage is TRBJ2-4; maybe TRBD2 (5 bases). The CDR3 has 15 amino acids. CDR1 LNHDA and CDR2 SQIVND come from the germline V gene (reference sequence). V was cut by 2 bases and J by 0 bases, with 8 bases left in between. Here the CDR3 reads CASSISGLAKNIQYF. The CDR3 bases are TGTGCCAGTAGTATATCGGGATTAGCCAAAAACATTCAGTACTTC.

V usage is TRBV5-4 and J usage is TRBJ1-1, with D perhaps TRBD1 (6 bases). V was shortened by 4 bases and J by 0 bases, with 10 bases between the two germline ends. CDR1 is SGHNT and CDR2 is YYREEE in the germline V gene (reference sequence). This CDR3 is built from 14 residues. The CDR3 reads CASSIGTLNTEAFF. CDR3 nucleotide sequence: TGTGCCAGCAGCATTGGGACACTGAACACTGAAGCTTTCTTT.

The J gene is TRBJ1-2, the V gene TRBV9; 7 nucleotides agree with TRBD1. The germline V gene encodes CDR1 SGDLS and CDR2 YYNGEE. This CDR3 comprises 13 residues. Losses at the gene ends were 3 bases for V and 3 bases for J; bases not matched to a gene: 2. CDR3 DNA: TGTGCCAGCAGCGCCCAGGGGGACTATGGCTACACCTTC. This gives the protein CASSAQGDYGYTF.

V and J are TRBV5-1 and TRBJ1-2, with D perhaps TRBD1 (6 bases). Trimming cost V 4 bases and J 8 bases, with 15 bases left between them. Germline V gene sequence: CDR1 SGHRS, CDR2 YFSETQ. CDR3 size: 13 residues. CDR3 sequence: CASSGVQGEGYTF. The CDR3 bases are TGCGCCAGCAGCGGGGTACAGGGAGAGGGCTACACCTTC.

The chain combines TRBV29-1 with TRBJ1-2; D unclear. The CDR3 runs to 13 residues. With 3 bases removed from V and 1 base from J, the gap between germline ends came to 9 bases. The germline gives CDR1 SQVTM, CDR2 ANQGSEA. The CDR3 reads CSVDPGVNYGYTF. CDR3 coding DNA: TGCAGCGTTGACCCCGGGGTTAACTATGGCTACACCTTC.